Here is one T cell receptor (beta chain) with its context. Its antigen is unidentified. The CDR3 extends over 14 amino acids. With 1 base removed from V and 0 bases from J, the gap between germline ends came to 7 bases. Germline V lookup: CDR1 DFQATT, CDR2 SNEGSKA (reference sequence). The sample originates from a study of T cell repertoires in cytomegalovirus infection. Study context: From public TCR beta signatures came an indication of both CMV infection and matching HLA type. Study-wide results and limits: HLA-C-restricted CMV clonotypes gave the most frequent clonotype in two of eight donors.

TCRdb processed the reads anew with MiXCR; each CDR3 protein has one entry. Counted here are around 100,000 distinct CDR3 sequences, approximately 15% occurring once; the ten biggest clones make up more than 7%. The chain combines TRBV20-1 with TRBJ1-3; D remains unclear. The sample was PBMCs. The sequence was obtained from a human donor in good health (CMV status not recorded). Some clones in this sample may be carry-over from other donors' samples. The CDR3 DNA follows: TGCAGTGCTAGAGTTCCGGGCTCTGGAAACACCATATATTTT. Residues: CSARVPGSGNTIYF.